This T cell receptor beta chain was captured by sequencing in a study of technical replicates of blood from a few donors. Sequenced by immunoSEQ multiplex PCR; TCRdb stores in-frame clones only, minus some. The top ten clones hold approximately 0.4% of a sample with more than 65,000 clones, around nine tenths of them seen once. Source material: T cells isolated from PBMCs. The TCR originated in a human donor in good health.

In DNA form, the CDR3 reads TGTGCCAGCAGCTTCGGACAGGGGGCTGATAATGAAAAACTGTTTTTT. It specifies CASSFGQGADNEKLFF. The chain uses TRBV7-8 and TRBJ1-4; TRBD1 matches 11 bases. Looked up from germline, CDR1 is SGHVS and CDR2 is FQNEAQ. V shed 3 bases and J 4 bases; nucleotides not matched to a gene: 4. The CDR3 is 16 amino acids.